These T cell receptor beta chains were read from a single sample in a study of cytomegalovirus exposure and HLA in healthy donors. Method: immunoSEQ multiplex PCR; TCRdb's copy keeps in-frame clones and lacks some. This table holds about 150,000 clones, roughly 74% found once. The source material was PBMCs. The receptors stem from a man between 18 and 29 years old in good health and CMV-seronegative. Each CDR3 is given with its conserved first and last residue. A D gene is named only where the DNA matches it firmly. Some rows have no size entry. The others give once, few or many, or a class for an expanded clone.

j_call clone_size d_call v_call cdr3_aa cdr3_nt
TRBJ2-3 NA TRBD2 TRBV5-6 CASSLEFRGGLRNTQYF TGTGCCAGCAGCTTGGAGTTTCGGGGGGGCCTAAGGAATACGCAGTATTTT
TRBJ2-4 few NA TRBV5-4 CASSYNGRVGNIQYF TGTGCCAGCAGCTATAATGGCAGGGTTGGAAACATTCAGTACTTC
TRBJ2-2 NA NA TRBV4-2 CASTPEVRGTGELFF TGTGCCAGCACCCCCGAGGTGCGGGGCACCGGGGAGCTGTTTTTT
TRBJ1-4 few TRBD1 TRBV7-9 CASSPQGGVNEKLFF TGTGCCAGCAGCCCCCAGGGGGGTGTAAATGAAAAACTGTTTTTT
TRBJ1-2 once NA TRBV5-1 CASSSAGATNYGYTF TGCGCCAGCAGCTCAGCAGGTGCGACTAACTATGGCTACACCTTC
TRBJ2-7 NA TRBD2 TRBV2 CASSNQRGLAGQYF TGTGCCAGCAGTAACCAAAGGGGACTAGCAGGGCAGTACTTC
TRBJ2-1 NA TRBD2 TRBV5-4 CASSQRRRTSGGANEQFF TGTGCCAGCAGCCAACGTAGAAGGACTAGCGGGGGGGCGAATGAGCAGTTCTTC
TRBJ1-5 NA NA TRBV27 CASSFWGIGQPQHF TGTGCCAGCAGTTTTTGGGGCATTGGGCAGCCCCAGCATTTT
TRBJ1-2 NA NA TRBV4-1 CASSQLPGNENYGYTF TGCGCCAGCAGCCAACTTCCAGGTAACGAGAACTATGGCTACACCTTC
TRBJ2-1 NA TRBD2 TRBV5-1 CASTSGTSGGGGEQFF TGCGCCAGCACGTCCGGGACTAGCGGGGGGGGAGGTGAGCAGTTCTTC
TRBJ1-2 NA TRBD1 TRBV2 CARRGQGYGYTF TGTGCCAGAAGGGGACAGGGCTATGGCTACACCTTC
TRBJ2-6 NA TRBD1 TRBV2 CASSVQGAPGANVLTF TGTGCCAGCAGTGTTCAGGGGGCGCCTGGGGCCAACGTCCTGACTTTC
TRBJ2-5 NA NA TRBV7-6 CASSLVIAGEIQETQYF TGTGCCAGCAGCTTAGTTATAGCAGGGGAAATTCAAGAGACCCAGTACTTC
TRBJ2-7 NA NA TRBV5-8 CASSLFQGIKQYF TGTGCCAGCAGCTTGTTCCAGGGAATAAAGCAGTACTTC
TRBJ1-6 NA TRBD1 TRBV2 CASTPGDRGSPLHF TGTGCCAGCACCCCCGGGGACAGGGGGTCACCCCTCCACTTT
TRBJ1-5 NA TRBD1 TRBV7-8 CASSLRGQGAGQPQHF TGTGCCAGCAGCTTAAGGGGACAGGGGGCCGGTCAGCCCCAGCATTTT
TRBJ1-2 NA TRBD1 TRBV9 CASTETGRPHGYTF TGTGCCAGCACAGAGACAGGGCGGCCCCATGGCTACACCTTC
TRBJ1-1 NA NA TRBV18 CASSAGHSNTEAFF TGTGCCAGCTCCGCCGGACATTCAAACACTGAAGCTTTCTTT
TRBJ1-6 NA NA TRBV9 CASSVREGTPNSPLHF TGTGCCAGCAGCGTACGAGAGGGGACACCTAATTCACCCCTCCACTTT